The 30 T cell receptor beta chains presented below share a single source sample, sequenced in a study of OX40 agonist ivuxolimab in advanced cancers. Sequencing was performed with immunoSEQ multiplex PCR; in TCRdb, only in-frame clones are kept and a portion is missing. The sample shows tens of thousands of clones, 70% to 90% of them seen only once. The sample in question was CD4+ or CD8+ T cells sorted from blood, obtained in a trial of the OX40 agonist ivuxolimab. These receptors were obtained from an adult with an advanced solid tumor such as melanoma, head and neck, liver or kidney cancer.

The J gene is TRBJ2-7, the V gene TRBV27; TRBD2 aligns across 7 bases. The V gene end was trimmed by 6 bases and the J gene end by 4 bases; junction bases not matched to a gene: 9. Germline V gene sequence: CDR1 MNHEY, CDR2 SMNVEV (reference sequence). CDR3 length: 14 amino acids. The CDR3 DNA reads TGTGCCAGCAGGGGGACTACCAACGGTTACGAGCAGTACTTC. Protein sequence: CASRGTTNGYEQYF.

This clone was recorded only once. This sequence joins TRBV5-4 and TRBJ2-7; D is possibly TRBD2 (6 bases). Trimming pared 0 bases from V and 5 bases from J, leaving 24 bases between. This CDR3 spans 18 amino acids. CDR1 is SGHNT, CDR2 YYREEE, per germline (reference sequence). For the CDR3, the DNA is TGTGCCAGCAGCTTGGAGAGGTCGGCAGATCGAACGGGGGACGAGCAGTACTTC. The encoded protein is CASSLERSADRTGDEQYF.

As for this clone: At one end, the junction sequence differs from germline, possibly due to a read error. The chain recombines TRBV19 with TRBJ1-2, with 7 nucleotides matching TRBD1. Per the germline V gene, CDR1 is LNHDA and CDR2 is SQIVND (reference sequence). This CDR3 region has 15 residues. This chain's CDR3 is CASSMMGQFDYGYTF. CDR3 coding DNA: TGTGCCAGCAGTATGATGGGACAGTTTGACTATGGCTACACCTTC.

The V gene is TRBV7-2, the J gene TRBJ2-6; possibly TRBD1 for D (5 bases). Per the germline V gene, CDR1 is SGHTA and CDR2 is FQGNSA. V lost 5 bases to trimming and J lost 0 bases, with 14 bases between them. There are 17 residues in the CDR3. The CDR3 here is CASSPAGLRSGANVLTF. CDR3 coding DNA: TGTGCCAGCAGCCCCGCAGGGTTGCGCTCTGGGGCCAACGTCCTGACTTTC.

The V call is TRBV7-2, the J call TRBJ2-2; D is unresolved. Germline CDR1 reads SGHTA; CDR2 reads FQGNSA. Trimming left V 3 bases short and J 0 bases short, with 5 bases between. The CDR3 sequence is 14 residues long. The CDR3 region is CASSFDSNTGELFF. The DNA for the CDR3 is TGTGCCAGCAGCTTCGACTCGAACACCGGGGAGCTGTTTTTT.

The rearrangement uses TRBV7-8 and TRBJ2-2, with 8 nucleotides matching TRBD2. The CDR3 has 19 residues. Germline trimming cut 1 base from V and 7 bases from J; bases unmatched to any gene: 17. Germline values: CDR1 SGHVS, CDR2 FQNEAQ. The CDR3 nucleotides read TGTGCCAGCAGCTTAGAACCCTCTGCTAGCGGGCGAATTGACGGGGAGCTGTTTTTT. Translating it yields CASSLEPSASGRIDGELFF. Together with reference TRBV7-8 and TRBJ2-2, the CDR3 gives the full variable domain: GAGVSQSPRYKVAKRGQDVALRCDPISGHVSLFWYQQALGQGPEFLTYFQNEAQLDKSGLPSDRFFAERPEGSVSTLKIQRTQQEDSAVYLCASSLEPSASGRIDGELFFGEGSRLTVL.

This rearrangement joins TRBV7-2 to TRBJ2-5, with 12 positions matching TRBD2. Germline CDR1 and CDR2: SGHTA and FQGNSA. The junction had 7 bases not matched to a gene; V was cut back by 6 bases and J by 5 bases. CDR3 length equals 15 residues. CDR3 sequence reads: CASSFGLAGLETQYF. CDR3 sequence (DNA): TGTGCCAGCAGTTTCGGACTAGCGGGATTGGAGACCCAGTACTTC. Variable domain in full (rest from reference TRBV7-2 and TRBJ2-5): GAGVSQSPSNKVTEKGKDVELRCDPISGHTALYWYRQSLGQGLEFLIYFQGNSAPDKSGLPSDRFSAERTGGSVSTLTIQRTQQEDSAVYLCASSFGLAGLETQYFGPGTRLLVL.

The chain employs TRBV7-9 and TRBJ2-3, with 7 bases lining up with TRBD2. This CDR3 region has 16 residues. CDR1 SEHNR and CDR2 FQNEAQ come from the germline V gene (reference sequence). Trimming took 7 bases from V and 2 from J; bases not matched to a gene: 12. The CDR3 protein is CASTQGEGSYTDTQYF. The CDR3 DNA sequence: TGTGCCAGCACCCAAGGGGAGGGATCCTACACAGATACGCAGTATTTT.

Here the CDR3 reads CASSAPGGTNTEAFF. The CDR3, as DNA: TGTGCCAGCAGCGCCCCGGGGGGTACGAACACTGAAGCTTTCTTT. The J gene is TRBJ1-1, the V gene TRBV9, with D maybe TRBD1 (5 bases). There are 15 residues in the CDR3. CDR1 and CDR2 from the germline V gene are SGDLS and YYNGEE. Trimming removed 3 bases from V and 1 base from J, with 13 bases in between.

The chain uses TRBV6-6 and TRBJ2-5, with no clear D. CDR1 and CDR2 (germline): MNHNY, SVGAGI (reference sequence). The CDR3 contains 14 residues. V dropped 0 bases and J dropped 7 bases, with 12 bases sitting between them. For the CDR3, the DNA is TGTGCCAGCAGTTACTCGACTGCGGTAGGGACCCAGTACTTC. Amino acids: CASSYSTAVGTQYF.

This clone was seen once. This rearrangement joins TRBV15 to TRBJ2-5; D unclear. V lost 5 bases, J lost 5 bases, and 9 bases lay in between. The CDR3 length is 12 residues. CDR1 is LNHNV and CDR2 is YYDKDF in the germline V gene (reference sequence). The CDR3 DNA sequence: TGTGCCACCAGCGGCGTATCGGAGACCCAGTACTTC. Residues: CATSGVSETQYF.

This chain joins TRBV9 and TRBJ2-7, with 8 bases identical to TRBD1. CDR1 SGDLS and CDR2 YYNGEE come from the germline V gene. This CDR3 spans 16 amino acids. The V and J ends lost 3 bases and 6 bases, in that order; junction bases with no gene match: 14. CDR3 nucleotides: TGTGCCAGCAGCGCGACAGGGGCAGACTCTGGGGGCGAGCAGTACTTC. Protein sequence: CASSATGADSGGEQYF. The full variable domain, rest sourced from reference TRBV9 and TRBJ2-7, is DSGVTQTPKHLITATGQRVTLRCSPRSGDLSVYWYQQSLDQGLQFLIQYYNGEERAKGNILERFSAQQFPDLHSELNLSSLELGDSALYFCASSATGADSGGEQYFGPGTRLTVT.

J is TRBJ2-5 and V is TRBV5-6; D remains ambiguous. V lost 4 bases and J 3 bases, leaving 4 bases between the germline ends. Germline V gives CDR1 SGHDT, CDR2 YYEEEE. This CDR3 is 11 amino acids long. The CDR3 nucleotides read TGTGCCAGCAGCGTAAAAGAGACCCAGTACTTC. It is translated as CASSVKETQYF.

CDR3 amino acids: CASSYGGINQPQHF. In DNA, the CDR3 is TGTGCCAGCAGTTACGGGGGCATAAATCAGCCCCAGCATTTT. The V and J genes are TRBV6-5 and TRBJ1-5, with TRBD1 as a possible D gene (6 bases). The CDR3 spans 14 residues. The V end was cut by 2 bases, the J end by 4 bases, with 9 bases between. Germline values: CDR1 MNHEY, CDR2 SVGAGI.

This clone was observed a single time. The chain recombines TRBV2 with TRBJ2-3; D is undetermined. The V gene lost 4 bases and the J gene lost 3 bases, with 5 bases spanning the gap. The CDR3 totals 12 residues. Germline lookup yields CDR1 SNHLY and CDR2 FYNNEI. The CDR3 protein is CASSGQTDTQYF. As DNA, the CDR3 is TGTGCCAGCAGTGGGCAGACAGATACGCAGTATTTT. The full variable domain, completed using reference TRBV2 and TRBJ2-3, is EPEVTQTPSHQVTQMGQEVILRCVPISNHLYFYWYRQILGQKVEFLVSFYNNEISEKSEIFDDQFSVERPDGSNFTLKIRSTKLEDSAMYFCASSGQTDTQYFGPGTRLTVL.

This chain connects TRBV30 to TRBJ1-5, with 8 nucleotides matching TRBD1. Germline-derived CDR1 and CDR2 are GTSNPN and SVGIG (reference sequence). The CDR3 has 16 residues. V was clipped by 2 bases and J by 4 bases; unmatched bases: 10. The chain's CDR3 is CAWSYGTGGGNQPQHF. The CDR3 DNA is TGTGCCTGGAGTTACGGGACAGGCGGAGGGAATCAGCCCCAGCATTTT.

The chain links TRBV23-1 to TRBJ1-1, with D tentatively TRBD1 (5 bases). TRBV23-1 is assigned to the ORF class and has an uncertain function. Trimming cost V 0 bases and J 1 base, with 15 bases left between them. The CDR3 spans 17 residues. The CDR3 region is CASSQSRRGERNTEAFF. CDR3 DNA sequence: TGCGCCAGCAGTCAATCTAGGAGGGGCGAAAGGAACACTGAAGCTTTCTTT.

The chain has TRBV30 and TRBJ1-6, with TRBD1 as a possible D gene (5 bases). V was shortened by 0 bases and J by 8 bases, with 8 bases between the two germline ends. The germline CDR1 and CDR2 sequences are GTSNPN and SVGIG (reference sequence). This CDR3 has 13 amino acids. The DNA of the CDR3 is TGTGCCTGGAGTGTACAGGCACATTCACCCCTCCACTTT. Translated, it gives CAWSVQAHSPLHF.

This chain uses TRBV7-9 with TRBJ1-1; 12 bases line up with TRBD1. Germline CDR1 SEHNR, CDR2 FQNEAQ (reference sequence). This CDR3 spans 17 amino acids. The V segment lost 1 base and the J segment 3 bases; nucleotides outside the gene matches: 6. The CDR3 bases are TGTGCCAGCAGCTTAGATGGGACAGGGGGCAGATACACTGAAGCTTTCTTT. Amino acid sequence: CASSLDGTGGRYTEAFF.

V and J are TRBV5-4 and TRBJ2-3; the match to TRBD2 covers 8 bases. CDR3 length: 16 residues. The trim removed 4 bases at V and 4 bases at J, leaving 11 bases unmatched. From germline, CDR1 is SGHNT and CDR2 YYREEE (reference sequence). For the CDR3, the DNA is TGTGCCAGCAGCACCCCCCGGGGGGGACGAGCAGATACGCAGTATTTT. It specifies CASSTPRGGRADTQYF.

The CDR3 loop reads CASSQGQGFTEAFF. The CDR3 region has the DNA TGCGCCAGCAGCCAAGGACAGGGGTTCACTGAAGCTTTCTTT. The V gene is TRBV4-1, the J gene TRBJ1-1; 8 nucleotides line up with TRBD1. This CDR3 has 14 residues. The germline gives CDR1 MGHRA, CDR2 YSYEKL. J lost 4 bases, V lost 1 base, and 2 bases had no gene match.

The chain couples TRBV11-2 to TRBJ2-7, with 9 bases that match TRBD2. CDR1 SGHAT and CDR2 FQNNGV come from the germline V gene. J gave up 2 bases and V 4 bases, and 6 bases lay outside the gene matches. The CDR3 sequence is 15 residues long. The CDR3 is CASSSVTSGAYEQYF. In DNA form, the CDR3 reads TGTGCCAGCAGCTCCGTGACTAGCGGCGCCTACGAGCAGTACTTC.

J is TRBJ2-1 and V is TRBV11-2; TRBD2 matches 9 bases. The V gene end was trimmed by 3 bases and the J gene end by 7 bases; junction bases not matched to a gene: 16. Germline values: CDR1 SGHAT, CDR2 FQNNGV. The CDR3 is 18 amino acids. The CDR3, as DNA: TGTGCCAGCAGCTTTTTAAGCCCCCGGGCGGGAGGGCATAATGAGCAGTTCTTC. It translates to CASSFLSPRAGGHNEQFF.

The chain has TRBV5-1 and TRBJ2-3; D not resolved. V was cut by 2 bases and J by 5 bases, with 9 bases left in between. This CDR3 is 13 amino acids long. Germline CDR1 is SGHRS and CDR2 is YFSETQ. The CDR3 bases are TGCGCCAGCAGCTTCTTAGAAAGAGATACGCAGTATTTT. It codes for CASSFLERDTQYF.

J is TRBJ1-5 and V is TRBV4-2; 7 nucleotides match TRBD1. Per germline, CDR1 LGHNA and CDR2 YNFKEQ. The CDR3 contains 14 residues. J gave up 7 bases and V 1 base, and 4 bases lay outside the gene matches. The CDR3 loop is CASSQGQGRQPQHF. The DNA of the CDR3 is TGTGCCAGCAGCCAAGGACAGGGACGGCAGCCCCAGCATTTT.

Judged by abundance, this clone is medium-sized (0.01 to 0.1%). The chain uses TRBV7-9 and TRBJ2-5; TRBD1 or TRBD2 may be the D gene (5 bases each). Germline V gene data show CDR1 as SEHNR and CDR2 as FQNEAQ (reference sequence). V lost 7 bases and J lost 2, with 14 bases in between. The CDR3 spans 14 residues. The CDR3 DNA is TGTGCCAGCACCGGGGACCGCGAACAAGAGACCCAGTACTTC. It encodes CASTGDREQETQYF.

This clone was counted once. The rearrangement joins TRBV30 to TRBJ1-4; D might be TRBD1 (5 bases). CDR1 and CDR2 (germline): GTSNPN, SVGIG (reference sequence). The CDR3 length is 16 residues. V shed 0 bases and J shed 3 bases, with 14 bases lying between them. The CDR3 reads CAWSVLGDVANEKLFF. The CDR3 DNA reads as TGTGCCTGGAGTGTACTGGGGGATGTGGCTAATGAAAAACTGTTTTTT.

V and J are TRBV10-3 and TRBJ1-5; D possibly corresponds to TRBD1 (6 bases). This CDR3 contains 13 residues. Germline V gene data show CDR1 as ENHRY and CDR2 as SYGVKD. With 4 bases removed from V and 6 bases from J, the gap between germline ends came to 10 bases. The CDR3 DNA sequence: TGTGCCATCAGTGCAGGGGCGGGTCAGCCCCAGCATTTT. The encoded protein is CAISAGAGQPQHF.

The chain employs TRBV7-8 and TRBJ2-6, with 7 bases matching TRBD1. The V gene end was trimmed by 5 bases and the J gene end by 0 bases; junction bases not matched to a gene: 4. The germline V gene encodes CDR1 SGHVS and CDR2 FQNEAQ. The CDR3 is made up of 16 amino acids. CDR3 residues: CASSGDSVSGANVLTF. CDR3 nucleotide sequence: TGTGCCAGCAGCGGGGACAGCGTCTCTGGGGCCAACGTCCTGACTTTC.

The rearrangement uses TRBV30 and TRBJ1-1; no clear D. Germline loops: CDR1 GTSNPN, CDR2 SVGIG (reference sequence). The germline V and J ends were trimmed by 4 bases and 5 bases, with 5 bases remaining between them. The CDR3 loop spans 10 amino acids. The DNA of the CDR3 is TGTGCCTGGATATGGACTGAAGCTTTCTTT. Encoded protein: CAWIWTEAFF.